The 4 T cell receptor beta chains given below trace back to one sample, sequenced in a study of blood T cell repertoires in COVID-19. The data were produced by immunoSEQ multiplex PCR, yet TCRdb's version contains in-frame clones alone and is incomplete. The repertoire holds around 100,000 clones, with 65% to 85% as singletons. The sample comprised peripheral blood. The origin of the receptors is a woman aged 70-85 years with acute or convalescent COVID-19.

The CDR3 nucleotides are TGTGCCAGCAGCTTGGACGTCGTCGGTGGCTACACCTTC. This translates into CASSLDVVGGYTF. The J gene is TRBJ1-2, the V gene TRBV5-4; D is uncertain. The CDR3 is made up of 13 amino acids. The V and J ends lost 0 bases and 7 bases respectively, with 10 bases between them. Germline V gives CDR1 SGHNT, CDR2 YYREEE (reference sequence).

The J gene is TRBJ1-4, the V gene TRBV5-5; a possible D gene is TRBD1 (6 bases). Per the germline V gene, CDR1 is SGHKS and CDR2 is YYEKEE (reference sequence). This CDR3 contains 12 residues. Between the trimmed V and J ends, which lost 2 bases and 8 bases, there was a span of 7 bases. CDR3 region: CASSFTGEKLFF. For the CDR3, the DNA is TGTGCCAGCAGCTTCACAGGGGAAAAACTGTTTTTT. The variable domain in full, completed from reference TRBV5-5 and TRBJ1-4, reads DAGVTQSPTHLIKTRGQQVTLRCSPISGHKSVSWYQQVLGQGPQFIFQYYEKEERGRGNFPDRFSARQFPNYSSELNVNALLLGDSALYLCASSFTGEKLFFGSGTQLSVL.

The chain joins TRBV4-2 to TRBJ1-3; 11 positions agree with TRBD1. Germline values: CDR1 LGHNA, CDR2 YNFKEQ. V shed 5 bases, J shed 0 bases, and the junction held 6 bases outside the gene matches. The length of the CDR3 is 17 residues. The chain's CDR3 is CASSSGTGGSSGNTIYF. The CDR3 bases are TGTGCCAGCAGCTCCGGGACAGGGGGATCCTCTGGAAACACCATATATTTT.

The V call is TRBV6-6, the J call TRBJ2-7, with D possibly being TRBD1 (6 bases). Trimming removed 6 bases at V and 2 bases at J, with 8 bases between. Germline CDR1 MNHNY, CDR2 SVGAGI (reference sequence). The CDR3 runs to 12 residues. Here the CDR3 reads CASRAGAYEQYF. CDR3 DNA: TGTGCCAGCAGGGCAGGGGCCTACGAGCAGTACTTC.